A selection of T cell receptor beta chains follows, all from one sample in a study of sequential checkpoint blockade in melanoma. Profiled with immunoSEQ multiplex PCR; TCRdb holds only in-frame clones, not every one. The data contain tens of thousands of clones, more than 60% of them singletons. Here the sequenced sample was CD8+ T cells sorted from blood (inferred from file names), taken from a patient given nivolumab and ipilimumab in sequence. The origin of the receptors is a human donor with melanoma. The CDR3 runs from the conserved cysteine through the conserved F or W. The D gene is left open where the match is weak. The size of a clone is reported for some rows only, either as once, few or many, or as a class for expanded clones.

d_gene,j_gene,len,abundance,v_gene,CDR3aa,CDR3nt
NA,TRBJ2-1,14,NA,TRBV28,CASSPDDRLDEQFF,TGTGCCAGCAGCCCAGACGACAGGCTCGATGAGCAGTTCTTC
NA,TRBJ2-3,15,NA,TRBV27,CASGTQDPSTDTQYF,TGTGCCAGCGGCACACAGGATCCTAGCACAGATACGCAGTATTTT
TRBD1,TRBJ2-7,15,few,TRBV7-9,CASSAPTGATYEQYF,TGTGCCAGCAGCGCCCCCACAGGGGCAACCTACGAGCAGTACTTC
TRBD2,TRBJ2-1,16,NA,TRBV28,CASSTPLKSSGDEQFF,TGTGCCAGCAGCACCCCTCTGAAGTCTAGCGGCGATGAGCAGTTCTTC
NA,TRBJ1-3,14,medium-sized,TRBV10-1,CASLTCGSGNTIYF,TGCGCCAGCTTGACCTGCGGGTCTGGAAACACCATATATTTT
TRBD1,TRBJ2-7,13,once,TRBV6-1,CASGETGGHEQYF,TGTGCCAGCGGTGAGACAGGGGGTCACGAGCAGTACTTC
TRBD2,TRBJ2-3,14,NA,TRBV30,CAWSGGAGLNTQYF,TGTGCCTGGTCGGGGGGTGCGGGGTTAAATACGCAGTATTTT
NA,TRBJ2-1,12,NA,TRBV15,CATSRIANEQFF,TGTGCCACCAGCAGAATAGCGAATGAGCAGTTCTTC
TRBD1,TRBJ1-2,16,once,TRBV7-6,CASSSRDREKDYGYTF,TGTGCCAGCAGCAGCCGGGACAGGGAGAAGGACTATGGCTACACCTTC
NA,TRBJ1-6,16,few,TRBV5-1,CASSSSGATGYSPLHF,TGCGCCAGCAGCTCCTCAGGGGCCACGGGGTATTCACCCCTCCACTTT
NA,TRBJ2-2,15,NA,TRBV6-5,CASSYSGGDPGELFF,TGTGCCAGCAGTTACTCCGGGGGAGACCCCGGGGAGCTGTTTTTT
TRBD1,TRBJ2-2,16,NA,TRBV5-6,CASSYSTGGNTGELFF,TGTGCCAGCAGCTACTCAACAGGGGGCAACACCGGGGAGCTGTTTTTT
TRBD2,TRBJ2-7,14,NA,TRBV10-3,CAIRSSGSSYEQYF,TGTGCCATCAGATCTAGCGGGAGCTCCTACGAGCAGTACTTC
TRBD1,TRBJ2-1,14,few,TRBV19,CASSYRGSYNEQFF,TGTGCCAGTAGTTACAGGGGTTCTTACAATGAGCAGTTCTTC
NA,TRBJ1-1,14,NA,TRBV27,CASSERRGVAEAFF,TGTGCCAGCAGTGAGCGCCGGGGGGTTGCTGAAGCTTTCTTT
TRBD1,TRBJ1-2,14,NA,TRBV19,CASSPRTGDYGYTF,TGTGCCAGTAGTCCCCGGACAGGGGATTATGGCTACACCTTC
NA,TRBJ1-4,15,NA,TRBV27,CASSLMGQTNEKLFF,TGTGCCAGCAGTTTAATGGGGCAGACTAATGAAAAACTGTTTTTT
NA,TRBJ2-1,15,NA,TRBV6-1,CASSESGGYLKEQFF,TGTGCCAGCAGTGAGTCAGGGGGGTACCTCAAGGAGCAGTTCTTC
TRBD1,TRBJ1-6,17,NA,TRBV30,CAWTPASRGNYNSPLHF,TGTGCCTGGACCCCGGCGTCCAGGGGGAACTATAATTCACCCCTCCACTTT
NA,TRBJ2-3,15,NA,TRBV7-3,CASSLIPAAADTQYF,TGTGCCAGCAGCTTAATTCCCGCCGCGGCAGATACGCAGTATTTT
TRBD2,TRBJ2-1,15,NA,TRBV7-2,CASSGGGRVYNEQFF,TGTGCCAGCAGCGGGGGGGGTAGGGTTTACAATGAGCAGTTCTTC
NA,TRBJ2-2,12,few,TRBV28,CASSLSAGELFF,TGTGCCAGCAGTTTATCCGCCGGGGAGCTGTTTTTT
NA,TRBJ1-1,17,NA,TRBV7-9,CASSFGQAGPGGTEAFF,TGTGCCAGCAGCTTCGGGCAGGCGGGTCCGGGGGGCACTGAAGCTTTCTTT
TRBD1,TRBJ1-1,16,NA,TRBV25-1,CASSDLPTGSGTEAFF,TGTGCCAGCAGTGACCTACCGACAGGGTCGGGCACTGAAGCTTTCTTT
TRBD2,TRBJ2-3,14,NA,TRBV30,CAWMVAGDADTQYF,TGTGCCTGGATGGTAGCGGGAGATGCAGATACGCAGTATTTT
NA,TRBJ2-7,15,NA,TRBV28,CASSPRLAASYEQYF,TGTGCCAGCAGTCCCCGGCTAGCAGCCTCCTACGAGCAGTACTTC
NA,TRBJ2-1,11,NA,TRBV6-5,CASSRDNEQFF,TGTGCCAGCAGCCGAGACAATGAGCAGTTCTTC
TRBD2,TRBJ2-7,15,NA,TRBV4-3,CASSLGTSGRYEQYF,TGCGCCAGCAGCCTGGGGACTAGCGGGAGATACGAGCAGTACTTC
NA,TRBJ1-1,14,NA,TRBV7-9,CASSAEQGNTEAFF,TGTGCCAGCAGCGCTGAACAGGGAAACACTGAAGCTTTCTTT
TRBD2,TRBJ2-1,13,NA,TRBV9,CASSGLAGNEQFF,TGTGCCAGCAGCGGACTAGCGGGAAATGAGCAGTTCTTC
TRBD2,TRBJ2-2,18,once,TRBV5-1,CASSPGLAGVGNTGELFF,TGCGCCAGCAGCCCTGGACTAGCGGGAGTCGGGAACACCGGGGAGCTGTTTTTT
TRBD1,TRBJ2-7,15,NA,TRBV5-4,CASSFWSQGAYEQYF,TGTGCCAGCAGCTTTTGGAGTCAGGGGGCGTACGAGCAGTACTTC
NA,TRBJ2-1,13,NA,TRBV4-2,CASSADNYNEQFF,TGTGCCAGCAGCGCGGACAATTACAATGAGCAGTTCTTC
NA,TRBJ2-7,14,once,TRBV5-1,CASSSGTDSYEQYF,TGCGCCAGCAGCTCCGGGACTGACTCCTACGAGCAGTACTTC
NA,TRBJ1-1,14,NA,TRBV4-3,CASSQGRGVTEAFF,TGCGCCAGCAGCCAGGGGAGGGGGGTTACTGAAGCTTTCTTT
NA,TRBJ2-1,15,NA,TRBV19,CASTLGLAIYNEQFF,TGTGCCAGTACCCTCGGGCTAGCGATCTACAATGAGCAGTTCTTC
TRBD2,TRBJ2-6,19,NA,TRBV14,CASSPGWGRDYTGANVLTF,TGTGCCAGCAGCCCAGGGTGGGGCAGGGACTATACTGGGGCCAACGTCCTGACTTTC
NA,TRBJ2-6,15,NA,TRBV7-6,CASSPGISGANVLTF,TGTGCCAGCAGCCCCGGGATATCTGGGGCCAACGTCCTGACTTTC
TRBD1,TRBJ2-7,14,NA,TRBV7-9,CASSPDRGLGEQYF,TGTGCCAGCAGCCCGGACAGGGGCCTGGGCGAGCAGTACTTC
NA,TRBJ2-3,18,NA,TRBV11-1,CASAGLDFGPGKTDTQYF,TGTGCCAGCGCCGGCCTTGACTTCGGCCCCGGAAAAACAGATACGCAGTATTTT
NA,TRBJ2-7,14,NA,TRBV6-1,CASSDAQARYEQYF,TGTGCCAGCAGTGATGCCCAAGCGCGCTACGAGCAGTACTTC
TRBD1,TRBJ2-6,18,few,TRBV27,CASSTSRTGSTGANVLTF,TGTGCCAGCAGTACCTCGAGGACAGGGAGTACTGGGGCCAACGTCCTGACTTTC
TRBD2,TRBJ2-3,17,NA,TRBV5-6,CASSLDRAGAYTDTQYF,TGTGCCAGCAGCTTGGATCGAGCGGGGGCTTACACAGATACGCAGTATTTT
TRBD1,TRBJ1-6,17,NA,TRBV7-8,CASSRTTGKSYNSPLHF,TGTGCCAGCAGCCGCACGACAGGGAAATCCTATAATTCACCCCTCCACTTT
TRBD1,TRBJ2-2,14,few,TRBV7-7,CASSFRQGAGELFF,TGTGCCAGCAGCTTCAGACAGGGGGCCGGGGAGCTGTTTTTT
TRBD1,TRBJ1-2,14,few,TRBV29-1,CSALGTALNYGYTF,TGCAGCGCTCTAGGGACAGCACTTAACTATGGCTACACCTTC
TRBD1,TRBJ1-1,13,NA,TRBV2,CACDGDSLPEAFF,TGTGCCTGTGACGGGGACAGTCTCCCAGAAGCTTTCTTT
NA,TRBJ2-7,13,NA,TRBV5-6,CASSFFGAYEQYF,TGTGCCAGCAGCTTCTTCGGGGCCTACGAGCAGTACTTC
TRBD1,TRBJ1-1,15,NA,TRBV5-1,CASSQGDSTWTEAFF,TGCGCCAGCAGCCAAGGGGACAGCACATGGACTGAAGCTTTCTTT
NA,TRBJ1-4,14,NA,TRBV6-5,CASSYGGTNEKLFF,TGTGCCAGCAGTTACGGAGGGACTAATGAAAAACTGTTTTTT
NA,TRBJ2-7,11,NA,TRBV15,CATSAGYEQYF,TGTGCCACCAGCGCGGGCTACGAGCAGTACTTC
TRBD1,TRBJ1-2,17,few,TRBV9,CASSVEPNRGSNYGYTF,TGTGCCAGCAGCGTAGAACCCAACAGGGGGTCTAACTATGGCTACACCTTC
NA,TRBJ1-3,14,NA,TRBV1,CTSSQEYSGNTIYF,TGCACCAGCAGCCAAGAGTACTCTGGAAACACCATATATTTT
NA,TRBJ2-7,11,NA,TRBV27,CASWSTYEQYF,TGTGCCAGCTGGTCAACCTACGAGCAGTACTTC
TRBD1,TRBJ1-2,13,NA,TRBV6-5,CASSPGQVYGYTF,TGTGCCAGCAGTCCGGGACAGGTCTATGGCTACACCTTC
NA,TRBJ1-1,12,once,TRBV9,CASSPYNTEAFF,TGTGCCAGCAGCCCCTATAACACTGAAGCTTTCTTT
NA,TRBJ1-1,13,NA,TRBV5-8,CAGSLAPGAEAFF,TGTGCCGGCAGCTTGGCCCCAGGGGCTGAAGCTTTCTTT